This section outlines one TCR beta chain sequence together with its context. This clone was observed a handful of times. The specificity of this receptor is unknown. No much larger clone exists at a distance of one base, and base qualities are not known. The data stem from a study of blood T cell repertoires in COVID-19 (dated by TCRdb to the early 2020s). Regarding the research as a whole: Collaborator samples came from the United States, Italy and Spain and covered acute and convalescent phases of COVID-19. Samples came from the ongoing ImmuneRACE study (first 160 participants) plus 1,254 subjects from 6 global collaborators. The repertoires were released in a freely available public database intended as a resource for research on the immune response to SARS-CoV-2. The prospective study material was composed of cDNA or gDNA derived from T cells, B-cell-depleted T cells, or PBMCs. Deeply sampled blood TCRbeta repertoires from subjects exposed to, actively infected with, or recovered from COVID-19 were included in the dataset. Sample metadata almost always included a de-identified subject ID, COVID-19 status, age in years and sex. Where available, HLA class I and class II types were obtained from metadata supplied by the sample provider rather than from assay-based typing. Overall study results and their limits: How much clinical and demographic metadata was included differed by source and by participant, and the metadata was provided uncurated.

The immunoSEQ Assay, a bias-controlled multiplex PCR, was used to amplify TCRbeta CDR3 regions from genomic DNA. The authors' analysis ran thus. Nucleated cell counts per sample were estimated from amplification of reference gene primers within the assay. Sequence reads were collapsed and filtered to measure the absolute abundance of every unique TCRbeta CDR3 rearrangement. For each sample, productive Simpson clonality was calculated by taking the square root of Simpson's diversity index across productive rearrangements. TCRdb holds this immuneACCESS table with in-frame rearrangements only. Some clones are missing; in checked studies, unresolved V genes explain under half, and the rest has no known cause. The DNA was the basis for D and trimming; V, J and clone size are from that table. This sample comprises a few hundred thousand clones, 70% to 90% of them detected only once. The biggest ten clones account for about 10% of the sample.

One collaborating source in Seattle enrolled patients during active infection and followed them longitudinally through the course of disease. The collaborating institutions used their own protocols to collect whole blood in K2EDTA tubes. For TCRbeta analysis, collaborator samples were shipped as frozen whole blood, as isolated PBMCs, or as DNA extracted from either sample type. The germline V gene encodes CDR1 SGDLS and CDR2 YYNGEE. The CDR3 goes from the cysteine to the phenylalanine over 12 residues. Only the CDR3 DNA is retained, 36 bases long and in frame from the first base. The germline ends are 10 bases apart after V is trimmed by 2 bases and J by 8 bases.

Sequenced: peripheral blood. The origin of this receptor is a woman aged 25 to 39 with COVID-19, enrolled during active disease. The sequence is built from TRBV9 and TRBJ1-2; the D gene cannot be resolved reliably. CDR3 sequence: CASSVGPGGYTF. The nucleotides are TGTGCCAGCAGCGTGGGTCCGGGGGGCTACACCTTC.